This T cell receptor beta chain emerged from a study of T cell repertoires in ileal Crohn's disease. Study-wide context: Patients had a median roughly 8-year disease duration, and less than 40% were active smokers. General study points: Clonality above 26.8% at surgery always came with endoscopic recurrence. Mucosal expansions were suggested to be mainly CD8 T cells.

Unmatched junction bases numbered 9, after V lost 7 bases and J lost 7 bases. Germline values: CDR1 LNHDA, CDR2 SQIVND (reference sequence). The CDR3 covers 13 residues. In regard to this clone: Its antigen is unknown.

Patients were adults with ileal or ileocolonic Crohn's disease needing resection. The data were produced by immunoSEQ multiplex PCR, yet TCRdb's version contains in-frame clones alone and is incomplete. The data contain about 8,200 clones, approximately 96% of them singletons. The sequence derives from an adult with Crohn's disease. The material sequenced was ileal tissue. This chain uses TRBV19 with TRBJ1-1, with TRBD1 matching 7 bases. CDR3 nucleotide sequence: TGTGCCAGTACTTACCACAGGGGCGTTGAAGCTTTCTTT. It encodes CASTYHRGVEAFF.